This passage covers 19 T cell receptor beta chains from one sample sequenced in a study of blood T cell repertoires in COVID-19 (dated by TCRdb to 2018 to 2021). The library came from the immunoSEQ multiplex PCR assay. The clones in this table, taken by TCRdb from immuneACCESS, are in-frame only. Not every clone is retained; where verified, under half of the shortfall comes from an unresolved V gene, and the cause of the rest is unknown. Counted in this sample were 200,000 to 300,000 clones; more than 90% of them appeared once. The biggest ten clones account for 2.6% of the sample. Sample: peripheral blood. All receptors come from a person aged 18 to 30 with COVID-19, enrolled during active disease.

V usage is TRBV9 and J usage is TRBJ1-6, with a possible D match to TRBD1 (6 bases). The CDR3 spans 15 residues. V lost 3 bases to trimming and J lost 10 bases, with 17 bases between them. The germline V gene encodes CDR1 SGDLS and CDR2 YYNGEE. For the CDR3, the DNA is TGTGCCAGCAGCGAGACAGGTGTCGTAGGATCACCCCTCCACTTT. Its protein is CASSETGVVGSPLHF.

The J gene is TRBJ1-2, the V gene TRBV19, with 7 positions matching TRBD1. Germline V gives CDR1 LNHDA, CDR2 SQIVND (reference sequence). The CDR3 extends over 14 amino acids. J lost 5 bases, V lost 5 bases, and 8 bases had no gene match. The DNA of the CDR3 is TGTGCCAGTAGTCCCTCTGCAGGGGGATATGGCTACACCTTC. Its translation is CASSPSAGGYGYTF.

This chain joins TRBV19 and TRBJ1-1; D might be TRBD1 (5 bases). Per germline, CDR1 LNHDA and CDR2 SQIVND (reference sequence). V shed 5 bases and J shed 8 bases, with 9 bases lying between them. The CDR3 is 11 residues long. CDR3 sequence (DNA): TGTGCCAGTAGTGTGACAGTAGAAGCTTTCTTT. It is translated as CASSVTVEAFF.

This clone was seen only once. This chain connects TRBV29-1 to TRBJ2-7; 7 bases align to TRBD2. Germline-derived CDR1 and CDR2 are SQVTM and ANQGSEA. The CDR3 consists of 14 residues. The V gene end was trimmed by 4 bases and the J gene end by 3 bases; junction bases not matched to a gene: 9. Here the CDR3 reads CSVGLLGRNYEQYF. The CDR3 nucleotides are TGCAGCGTTGGGTTGCTCGGGAGGAACTACGAGCAGTACTTC.

CDR3 sequence reads: CASSQSGSQNNEQFF. DNA for the CDR3: TGTGCCAGCAGTCAAAGCGGGAGTCAGAACAATGAGCAGTTCTTC. J is TRBJ2-1 and V is TRBV6-5; the match to TRBD2 covers 8 bases. The J segment lost 5 bases and the V segment lost 5 bases, leaving 8 bases of the junction unmatched. This CDR3 is built from 15 residues. Germline V CDR1 and CDR2: MNHEY, SVGAGI.

This chain uses TRBV4-1 with TRBJ2-3; possibly TRBD1 for D (5 bases). V was pared by 0 bases and J by 2 bases, with 12 bases between. Germline V CDR1 and CDR2: MGHRA, YSYEKL. The CDR3 length is 16 residues. CDR3 DNA: TGCGCCAGCAGCCAAGATTCAGGGTCCTTCACAGATACGCAGTATTTT. Protein product: CASSQDSGSFTDTQYF.

The chain has TRBV2 and TRBJ2-3; the D gene is possibly TRBD1 (6 bases). The V end lost 6 bases, the J end lost 4 bases, and 11 bases lay between the germline ends. The CDR3 consists of 13 residues. The V gene's germline CDR1 is SNHLY and CDR2 FYNNEI. The CDR3 sequence: CASSRQVSDTQYF. CDR3 in DNA: TGTGCCAGCAGCCGACAGGTTTCAGATACGCAGTATTTT. The variable domain in full, completed from reference TRBV2 and TRBJ2-3, reads EPEVTQTPSHQVTQMGQEVILRCVPISNHLYFYWYRQILGQKVEFLVSFYNNEISEKSEIFDDQFSVERPDGSNFTLKIRSTKLEDSAMYFCASSRQVSDTQYFGPGTRLTVL.

In its sample, this clone was seen once. The chain joins TRBV6-5 to TRBJ2-5; D gene uncertain. Between the trimmed V and J ends, which lost 7 bases and 9 bases, there was a span of 12 bases. Looked up from germline, CDR1 is MNHEY and CDR2 is SVGAGI. The CDR3 consists of 11 residues. CDR3 coding DNA: TGTGCCAGCATTAGCCCCGAGGCCCAGTACTTC. It yields the protein CASISPEAQYF.

The chain combines TRBV6-5 with TRBJ2-5, with 7 bases identical to TRBD1. This CDR3 is 14 amino acids long. In germline, CDR1 is MNHEY, CDR2 SVGAGI. V was clipped by 8 bases and J by 1 base; unmatched bases: 7. The DNA of the CDR3 is TGTGCCAGCTTGGACAGGAACCTCCAAGAGACCCAGTACTTC. Translating it yields CASLDRNLQETQYF.

Written as DNA, the CDR3 is TGTGCCAGCAGTGAACGGACAGGGGTCGGGGCCAACGTCCTGACTTTC. Protein product: CASSERTGVGANVLTF. V and J are TRBV27 and TRBJ2-6, with 9 bases matching TRBD1. Germline CDR1 is MNHEY and CDR2 is SMNVEV (reference sequence). This CDR3 has 16 residues. V lost 5 bases, J lost 4 bases, and 6 bases stayed unmatched.

This rearrangement joins TRBV7-9 to TRBJ1-1; no reliable D call. The germline CDR1 and CDR2 sequences are SEHNR and FQNEAQ (reference sequence). CDR3 length: 13 amino acids. Between the trimmed V and J ends, which lost 2 bases and 3 bases, there was a span of 7 bases. The CDR3 bases are TGTGCCAGCAGCTTACGACGGGACACTGAAGCTTTCTTT. This encodes CASSLRRDTEAFF.

CDR3 DNA: TGTGCCAGCAGTATTTCGAGCGGGAGCCACAATGAGCAGTTCTTC. It specifies CASSISSGSHNEQFF. The chain uses TRBV6-5 and TRBJ2-1; 8 bases are a match to TRBD2. V lost 5 bases and J lost 5; bases outside the gene matches: 8. Germline lookup yields CDR1 MNHEY and CDR2 SVGAGI. CDR3 length: 15 amino acids.

This clone occurred once. J is TRBJ2-2 and V is TRBV24-1; 12 nucleotides align to TRBD2. Germline V gene lookup returns CDR1 KGHDR and CDR2 SFDVKD. Trimming cost V 7 bases and J 8 bases; bases outside gene matches: 4. This CDR3 has 14 amino acids. CDR3 residues: CATSRTSGAGELFF. CDR3 DNA sequence: TGTGCCACCAGCCGGACTAGCGGGGCTGGGGAGCTGTTTTTT.

The V gene is TRBV10-2, the J gene TRBJ2-6, with TRBD1 matching over 10 bases. The CDR3 is 17 residues long. Unmatched junction bases numbered 4, after V lost 5 bases and J lost 0 bases. The germline V gene encodes CDR1 WSHSY and CDR2 SAAADI. CDR3 loop: CASSSDRGFSGANVLTF. The CDR3 DNA sequence: TGCGCCAGCAGTTCGGACAGGGGGTTCTCTGGGGCCAACGTCCTGACTTTC.

This clone turned up a few times. The chain uses TRBV2 and TRBJ1-6; D possibly corresponds to TRBD1 (5 bases). Trimming removed 6 bases from V and 3 bases from J, with 9 bases in between. The length of the CDR3 is 14 residues. Germline-derived CDR1 and CDR2 are SNHLY and FYNNEI. Written as DNA, the CDR3 is TGTGCCAGCAGGGTCACAGGCTATAATTCACCCCTCCACTTT. This gives the protein CASRVTGYNSPLHF.

This clone was picked up one time. The CDR3 nucleotides are TGTGCCAGCGCCGACTCTGGAGATACGCAGTATTTT. It yields the protein CASADSGDTQYF. The J gene is TRBJ2-3, the V gene TRBV11-3, with D uncertain. The V end lost 8 bases, the J end lost 5 bases, and 11 bases lay between the germline ends. Germline values: CDR1 SGHNT, CDR2 YENEEA. The CDR3 has 12 amino acids.

V usage is TRBV7-9 and J usage is TRBJ2-7; D may be TRBD1 (6 bases). The CDR3 contains 13 residues. From germline, CDR1 is SEHNR and CDR2 FQNEAQ (reference sequence). Trimming removed 5 bases from V and 3 bases from J, with 11 bases in between. The CDR3 nucleotides read TGTGCCAGCAGCGATACAGGGATCTACGAGCAGTACTTC. It is translated as CASSDTGIYEQYF.

The V gene is TRBV3-1 (or the pseudogene TRBV3-2), the J gene TRBJ2-6, with 10 positions matching TRBD2. The junction had 6 bases not matched to a gene; V was cut back by 4 bases and J by 0 bases. Germline values: CDR1 LGHDT, CDR2 YNNKEL (reference sequence). The CDR3 contains 18 residues. This CDR3 reads CASSPRRTSGSGANVLTF. The CDR3 bases are TGTGCCAGCAGCCCCCGCCGGACTAGCGGCTCTGGGGCCAACGTCCTGACTTTC.

The gene calls are TRBV19 and TRBJ1-5, with unresolved D. V lost 1 base, J lost 5 bases, and 9 bases lay in between. The germline V gene has CDR1 LNHDA and CDR2 SQIVND (reference sequence). The CDR3 spans 14 residues. This chain's CDR3 is CASSIGAGDQPQHF. The CDR3 nucleotides read TGTGCCAGTAGTATAGGAGCCGGAGATCAGCCCCAGCATTTT.